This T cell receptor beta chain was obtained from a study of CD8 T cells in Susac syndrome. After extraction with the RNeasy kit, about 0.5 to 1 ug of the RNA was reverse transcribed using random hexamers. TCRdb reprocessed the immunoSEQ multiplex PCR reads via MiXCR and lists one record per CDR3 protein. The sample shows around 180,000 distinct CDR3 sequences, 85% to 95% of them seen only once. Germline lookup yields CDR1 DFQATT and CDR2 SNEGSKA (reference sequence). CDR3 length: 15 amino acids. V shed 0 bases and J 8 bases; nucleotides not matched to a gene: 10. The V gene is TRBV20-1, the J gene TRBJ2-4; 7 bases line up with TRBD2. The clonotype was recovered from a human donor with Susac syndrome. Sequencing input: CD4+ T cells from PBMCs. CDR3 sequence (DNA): TGCAGTGCTAGAGATTTCGGGGGGATGGGAGACATTCAGTACTTC. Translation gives CSARDFGGMGDIQYF.